This T cell receptor (beta chain) was obtained from a study of technical replicates of blood from a handful of donors. This CDR3 comprises 14 residues. V shed 0 bases, J shed 3 bases, and the junction held 1 base outside the gene matches. Germline CDR1 is SGHDT and CDR2 is YYEEEE. The table came from immunoSEQ multiplex PCR; TCRdb's copy has only in-frame clones and leaves some out. The sample holds about 79,000 clones; 91% are singletons and the top ten take over 0.35%. This sequence joins TRBV5-6 and TRBJ2-7, with 9 nucleotides matching TRBD1. The clonotype originates from a human donor in good health. Some clones in this sample may be carry-over from other donors' samples. The sample consisted of T cells isolated from PBMCs. This chain's CDR3 is CASSLGQGVYEQYF. The CDR3 nucleotides are TGTGCCAGCAGCTTGGGACAGGGGGTCTACGAGCAGTACTTC.